One and the same sample provided the 12 T cell receptor beta chains below, sequenced in a study of shared clonotypes between healthy human individuals. Terminally differentiated effector memory CD45RA+ cells were excluded from the naive CD8 cells, which were CD45RO-negative and positively selected for CCR7. The repertoire was sequenced with immunoSEQ multiplex PCR; TCRdb's copy has only in-frame clones and lacks some. The data contain about 2,200,000 clones, 93% of them singletons. The sample taken for sequencing was naive CD8+ T cells from PBMCs. All receptors come from a man between 18 and 35 years old in good health. Some clones in this sample may be carry-over from other donors' samples.

This sequence joins TRBV28 and TRBJ1-5, with D maybe TRBD1 (5 bases). The CDR3 is 16 residues long. Germline CDR1 is MDHEN and CDR2 is SYDVKM. Trimming removed 6 bases from V and 0 bases from J, with 15 bases in between. The CDR3 bases are TGTGCCAGCAGCCTAGGAGGGGTTGATAGCAATCAGCCCCAGCATTTT. Amino acids: CASSLGGVDSNQPQHF.

The chain joins TRBV19 to TRBJ1-2; TRBD1 agrees at 9 bases. The CDR3 contains 15 residues. V dropped 7 bases and J dropped 2; count of bases not matched to a gene: 8. Germline CDR1 and CDR2: LNHDA and SQIVND (reference sequence). CDR3 residues: CASNLQTGGNYGYTF. Here the CDR3 DNA reads TGTGCCAGTAACCTCCAGACAGGGGGGAACTATGGCTACACCTTC.

The count of this clone is one. CDR3 DNA sequence: TGTGCCAGCAGCCCCACAGGGTTTGGTGGTAGAGTATACTTC. This encodes CASSPTGFGGRVYF. The chain recombines TRBV11-2 with TRBJ2-5; tentatively, D is TRBD1 (6 bases). Germline V lookup: CDR1 SGHAT, CDR2 FQNNGV. The V end lost 5 bases, the J end lost 14 bases, and 24 bases lay between the germline ends. This CDR3 is built from 14 residues. Full variable domain (remainder filled in from reference TRBV11-2 and TRBJ2-5): EAGVAQSPRYKIIEKRQSVAFWCNPISGHATLYWYQQILGQGPKLLIQFQNNGVVDDSQLPKDRFSAERLKGVDSTLKIQPAKLEDSAVYLCASSPTGFGGRVYFGPGTRLLVL.

The chain links TRBV7-6 to TRBJ2-1, with D possibly being TRBD2 (6 bases). Germline V gives CDR1 SGHVS, CDR2 FNYEAQ. Trimming removed 2 bases from V and 1 base from J, with 9 bases in between. There are 15 residues in the CDR3. The chain's CDR3 is CASSLKGGSYNEQFF. The CDR3 coding sequence is TGTGCCAGCAGCTTAAAGGGAGGTTCCTACAATGAGCAGTTCTTC.

The chain has TRBV28 and TRBJ2-7; 9 bases fit TRBD1. The germline gives CDR1 MDHEN, CDR2 SYDVKM. This CDR3 region has 15 residues. The V gene end was trimmed by 6 bases and the J gene end by 6 bases; junction bases not matched to a gene: 12. The CDR3 is CASSDKGTGKFEQYF. The CDR3 DNA follows: TGTGCCAGCAGCGACAAAGGGACAGGGAAGTTCGAGCAGTACTTC.

The chain employs TRBV6-5 and TRBJ2-1, with D unclear. Germline assignment: CDR1 MNHEY and CDR2 SVGAGI. V was cut by 4 bases and J by 0 bases, with 13 bases left in between. The CDR3 contains 16 residues. CDR3 DNA sequence: TGTGCCAGCAGTTCTCAAGACCAAAGCTCCTACAATGAGCAGTTCTTC. Amino acid sequence: CASSSQDQSSYNEQFF.

The chain combines TRBV5-5 with TRBJ2-1; D remains ambiguous. The germline V gene has CDR1 SGHKS and CDR2 YYEKEE (reference sequence). The CDR3 contains 15 residues. The V gene lost 6 bases and the J gene lost 0 bases, with 13 bases spanning the gap. CDR3 amino acids: CASTEKIVSYNEQFF. Written as DNA, the CDR3 is TGTGCCAGCACCGAGAAGATAGTCTCCTACAATGAGCAGTTCTTC.

The V call is TRBV5-5, the J call TRBJ1-1; no clear D gene. The CDR3 consists of 13 residues. V lost 4 bases to trimming and J lost 4 bases, with 11 bases between them. Germline V gene data show CDR1 as SGHKS and CDR2 as YYEKEE (reference sequence). The DNA for the CDR3 is TGTGCCAGCAGCGGCGAAGGGTCCACTGAAGCTTTCTTT. It specifies CASSGEGSTEAFF.

The J gene is TRBJ1-2, the V gene TRBV11-1; tentatively, D is TRBD1 (5 bases). Germline V gene sequence: CDR1 SGHAT, CDR2 FQDESV (reference sequence). V lost 5 bases and J 7 bases, leaving 17 bases between the germline ends. CDR3 size: 14 residues. The CDR3 loop is CASSPVGALFGYTF. DNA of the CDR3: TGTGCCAGCAGCCCCGTAGGGGCTTTATTTGGCTACACCTTC. The variable domain in full, completed from reference TRBV11-1 and TRBJ1-2, reads EAEVAQSPRYKITEKSQAVAFWCDPISGHATLYWYRQILGQGPELLVQFQDESVVDDSQLPKDRFSAERLKGVDSTLKIQPAELGDSAMYLCASSPVGALFGYTFGSGTRLTVV.

The chain recombines TRBV7-8 with TRBJ1-1; D is unresolved. Deletions cut 0 bases from V and 0 bases from J, with 5 bases between. The germline V gene has CDR1 SGHVS and CDR2 FQNEAQ. The CDR3 extends over 14 amino acids. CDR3 in DNA: TGTGCCAGCAGCTTAGCTGAAGTGAACACTGAAGCTTTCTTT. This gives the protein CASSLAEVNTEAFF.

V gene TRBV30 combines with J gene TRBJ2-7, with D tentatively TRBD2 (6 bases). The CDR3 loop spans 15 amino acids. Germline lookup yields CDR1 GTSNPN and CDR2 SVGIG (reference sequence). V lost 4 bases and J 2 bases, leaving 18 bases between the germline ends. CDR3 DNA sequence: TGTGCCTGGACCCTAGGGTCAGGCGGGACCTACGAGCAGTACTTC. Protein: CAWTLGSGGTYEQYF. The full variable domain, rest sourced from reference TRBV30 and TRBJ2-7, is SQTIHQWPATLVQPVGSPLSLECTVEGTSNPNLYWYRQAAGRGLQLLFYSVGIGQISSEVPQNLSASRPQDRQFILSSKKLLLSDSGFYLCAWTLGSGGTYEQYFGPGTRLTVT.

The chain has TRBV5-1 and TRBJ2-7; D gene unclear. CDR1 is SGHRS and CDR2 is YFSETQ in the germline V gene. The CDR3 runs to 11 residues. V was trimmed by 4 bases and J by 4 bases, leaving 6 bases between them. CDR3 bases: TGCGCCAGCAGCGGGCCATACGAGCAGTACTTC. Translated, it gives CASSGPYEQYF.